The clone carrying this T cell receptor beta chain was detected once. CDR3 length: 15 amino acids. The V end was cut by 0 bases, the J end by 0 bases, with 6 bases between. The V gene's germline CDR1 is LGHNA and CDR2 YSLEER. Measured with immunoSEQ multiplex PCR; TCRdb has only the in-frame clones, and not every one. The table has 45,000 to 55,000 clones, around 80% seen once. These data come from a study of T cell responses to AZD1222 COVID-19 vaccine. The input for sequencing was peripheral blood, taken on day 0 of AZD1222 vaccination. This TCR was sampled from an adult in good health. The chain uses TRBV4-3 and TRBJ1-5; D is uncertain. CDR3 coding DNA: TGCGCCAGCAGCCAAGATCGTTATAGCAATCAGCCCCAGCATTTT. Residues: CASSQDRYSNQPQHF.